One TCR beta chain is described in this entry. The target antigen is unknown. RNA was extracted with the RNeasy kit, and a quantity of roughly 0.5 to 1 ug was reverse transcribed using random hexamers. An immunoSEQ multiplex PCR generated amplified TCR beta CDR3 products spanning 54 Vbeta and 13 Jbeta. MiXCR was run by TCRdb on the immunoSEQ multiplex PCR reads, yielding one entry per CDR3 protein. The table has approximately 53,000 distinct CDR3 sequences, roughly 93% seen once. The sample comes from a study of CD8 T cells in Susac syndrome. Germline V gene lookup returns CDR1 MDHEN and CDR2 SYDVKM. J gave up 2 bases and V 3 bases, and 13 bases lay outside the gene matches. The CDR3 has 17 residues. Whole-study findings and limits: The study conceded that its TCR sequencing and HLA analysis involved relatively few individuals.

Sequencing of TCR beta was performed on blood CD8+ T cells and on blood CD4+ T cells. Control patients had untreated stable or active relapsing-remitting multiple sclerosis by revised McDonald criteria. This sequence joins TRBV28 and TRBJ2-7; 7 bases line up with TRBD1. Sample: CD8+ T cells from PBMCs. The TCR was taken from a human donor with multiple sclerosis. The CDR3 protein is CASSFRAAGTAAYEQYF. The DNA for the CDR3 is TGTGCCAGCAGTTTCAGGGCAGCCGGGACAGCAGCCTACGAGCAGTACTTC.